A single sample gave rise to the 31 T cell receptor beta chains below, sequenced in a study of spatial heterogeneity in lung cancer. Each CDR3 protein gets one entry after TCRdb re-called the 5' RACE reads with MiXCR. The table shows about 60,000 distinct CDR3 sequences, with 8.4% occurring only once. Time point here: sample taken at primary tumor resection. Researchers sequenced whole RNA taken from tumor, nontumor lung or frozen PBMC without sorting. The source was PBMCs, collected at surgery. These TCRs come from a female donor with early-stage non-small cell lung cancer.

The chain couples TRBV7-8 to TRBJ1-2; TRBD1 matches at 7 bases. Losses at the gene ends were 5 bases for V and 2 bases for J; bases not matched to a gene: 14. Germline CDR1 SGHVS, CDR2 FQNEAQ. The CDR3 runs to 17 residues. CDR3 in amino acids: CASSLSGGVSPNYGYTF. The CDR3 nucleotides read TGTGCCAGCAGCCTTTCAGGGGGGGTCAGTCCGAACTATGGCTACACCTTC. Filled out from reference TRBV7-8 and TRBJ1-2, the complete variable domain reads GAGVSQSPRYKVAKRGQDVALRCDPISGHVSLFWYQQALGQGPEFLTYFQNEAQLDKSGLPSDRFFAERPEGSVSTLKIQRTQQEDSAVYLCASSLSGGVSPNYGYTFGSGTRLTVV.

This clonotype was seen many times. The chain joins TRBV5-1 to TRBJ2-2; D uncertain. The CDR3 loop spans 12 amino acids. Trimming took 4 bases from V and 6 from J, leaving 7 bases between them. CDR1 is SGHRS, CDR2 YFSETQ, per germline. Written as DNA, the CDR3 is TGCGCCAGCAGCGAGAATGCCGGGGAGCTGTTTTTT. Protein: CASSENAGELFF.

The table lists this clonotype with many counts. The rearrangement uses TRBV5-1 and TRBJ2-7; D is possibly TRBD2 (6 bases). V was trimmed by 2 bases and J by 0 bases, leaving 9 bases between them. The CDR3 spans 14 residues. Germline CDR1 reads SGHRS; CDR2 reads YFSETQ. The CDR3 DNA reads as TGCGCCAGCAGCTTTGCGGGAAGCTCCTACGAGCAGTACTTC. This gives the protein CASSFAGSSYEQYF. The full variable domain, completed using reference TRBV5-1 and TRBJ2-7, is KAGVTQTPRYLIKTRGQQVTLSCSPISGHRSVSWYQQTPGQGLQFLFEYFSETQRNKGNFPGRFSGRQFSNSRSEMNVSTLELGDSALYLCASSFAGSSYEQYFGPGTRLTVT.

This clonotype has a single count. The chain links TRBV20-1 to TRBJ1-5; 9 nucleotides agree with TRBD1. With V trimmed by 6 bases and J by 9 bases, 9 bases remained unmatched. This CDR3 spans 13 amino acids. Germline V gene lookup returns CDR1 DFQATT and CDR2 SNEGSKA (reference sequence). The CDR3: CSARDREGRPQHF. The DNA for the CDR3 is TGCAGTGCCAGGGACAGGGAAGGACGGCCCCAGCATTTT.

This clonotype has only a few counts. This chain uses TRBV11-2 with TRBJ2-1; D is ambiguous. CDR3 length: 14 amino acids. Germline V gives CDR1 SGHAT, CDR2 FQNNGV. V was cut by 3 bases and J by 5 bases, with 11 bases left in between. The CDR3 sequence is CASSFGSFDNEQFF. CDR3 coding DNA: TGTGCCAGCAGCTTCGGCTCCTTTGACAATGAGCAGTTCTTC. The full variable domain, in which reference TRBV11-2 and TRBJ2-1 provide the parts outside the CDR3, is EAGVAQSPRYKIIEKRQSVAFWCNPISGHATLYWYQQILGQGPKLLIQFQNNGVVDDSQLPKDRFSAERLKGVDSTLKIQPAKLEDSAVYLCASSFGSFDNEQFFGPGTRLTVL.

This clonotype was counted ten times or more. CDR3 coding DNA: TGTGCCAGCAGCCAGGGACAGGGAGGTGAAAAACTGTTTTTT. Translation: CASSQGQGGEKLFF. The gene calls are TRBV3-1 and TRBJ1-4; TRBD1 aligns across 9 bases. Per germline, CDR1 LGHDT and CDR2 YNNKEL (reference sequence). V shed 3 bases and J 7 bases; nucleotides not matched to a gene: 3. The CDR3 is made up of 14 amino acids.

This clonotype was counted only a few times. V is TRBV25-1 and J is TRBJ1-4; D might be TRBD1 (5 bases). V lost 4 bases and J lost 8, with 17 bases in between. The germline V gene has CDR1 MGHDK and CDR2 SYGVNS. The CDR3 is made up of 15 amino acids. The CDR3 DNA is TGTGCCAGCAGTGCCTACCAGGGTTCTGGGGAAAAACTGTTTTTT. Its translation is CASSAYQGSGEKLFF.

In this sample, this clonotype turned up many times. V gene TRBV29-1 combines with J gene TRBJ2-3; tentatively, D is TRBD2 (5 bases). V was trimmed by 7 bases and J by 1 base, leaving 15 bases between them. Germline lookup yields CDR1 SQVTM and CDR2 ANQGSEA. The CDR3 contains 14 residues. The CDR3 coding sequence is TGCAGCGCCGGACTGGCCGGTGGCACAGATACGCAGTATTTT. Translating gives CSAGLAGGTDTQYF.

V usage is TRBV11-1 and J usage is TRBJ2-2, with D perhaps given as TRBD1 or TRBD2 (5 bases each). Germline values: CDR1 SGHAT, CDR2 FQDESV (reference sequence). V lost 3 bases to trimming and J lost 5 bases, with 13 bases between them. The CDR3 has 15 residues. CDR3 loop: CASSLEGTWTGELFF. The CDR3 DNA is TGTGCCAGCAGCTTGGAAGGGACGTGGACCGGGGAGCTGTTTTTT. The whole variable domain, filled in from reference TRBV11-1 and TRBJ2-2, reads EAEVAQSPRYKITEKSQAVAFWCDPISGHATLYWYRQILGQGPELLVQFQDESVVDDSQLPKDRFSAERLKGVDSTLKIQPAELGDSAMYLCASSLEGTWTGELFFGEGSRLTVL.

The chain employs TRBV12-3 or TRBV12-4 and TRBJ2-6; D assignment may be TRBD1 or TRBD2 (5 bases each). V was shortened by 3 bases and J by 3 bases, with 12 bases between the two germline ends. The CDR3 has 16 amino acids. CDR3 sequence: CASSFGGSIGANVLTF. CDR3 sequence (DNA): TGTGCCAGCAGTTTTGGGGGTTCGATTGGGGCCAACGTCCTGACTTTC.

This clonotype showed up just a few times. The chain is built from TRBV7-2 and TRBJ2-5; 7 bases agree with TRBD2. The CDR3 spans 18 residues. The trim removed 4 bases at V and 2 bases at J, leaving 16 bases unmatched. Germline CDR1 is SGHTA and CDR2 is FQGNSA. The DNA of the CDR3 is TGTGCCAGCAGCTCGCGGGACCTCCTTTGGGGGGGACAAGAGACCCAGTACTTC. Amino acid sequence: CASSSRDLLWGGQETQYF.

This clonotype was counted ten times or more. This rearrangement joins TRBV5-1 to TRBJ2-5, with 9 bases lining up with TRBD1. Trimming at V came to 0 bases and at J to 3 bases, leaving 3 bases not matched to a gene. The CDR3 is 15 amino acids. CDR1 and CDR2 (germline): SGHRS, YFSETQ. The CDR3, as DNA: TGCGCCAGCAGCTTGGTCCGGACAGGGGAAGAGACCCAGTACTTC. Translation gives CASSLVRTGEETQYF.

The chain couples TRBV5-1 to TRBJ2-2, with TRBD2 as a possible D gene (6 bases). Trimming took off 1 base at V and 4 bases at J, with 14 bases between the two ends. The CDR3 length is 16 residues. Germline V lookup: CDR1 SGHRS, CDR2 YFSETQ. CDR3 sequence reads: CASSLMRRESTGELFF. The CDR3 DNA follows: TGCGCCAGCAGCTTGATGCGTCGGGAGAGCACCGGGGAGCTGTTTTTT. Variable domain in full (rest from reference TRBV5-1 and TRBJ2-2): KAGVTQTPRYLIKTRGQQVTLSCSPISGHRSVSWYQQTPGQGLQFLFEYFSETQRNKGNFPGRFSGRQFSNSRSEMNVSTLELGDSALYLCASSLMRRESTGELFFGEGSRLTVL.

In its sample, this clonotype ranks as medium-sized. This sequence joins TRBV9 and TRBJ2-3; D call uncertain. This CDR3 spans 15 amino acids. V gave up 0 bases and J gave up 5 bases, with 13 bases separating them. The V gene's germline CDR1 is SGDLS and CDR2 YYNGEE. This chain's CDR3 is CASSVGPKGVDTQYF. CDR3 DNA sequence: TGTGCCAGCAGCGTAGGCCCTAAAGGCGTAGATACGCAGTATTTT.

This clonotype showed up just a few times. The chain couples TRBV5-1 to TRBJ2-1; D possibly corresponds to TRBD1 (5 bases). Germline CDR1 reads SGHRS; CDR2 reads YFSETQ. Trimming pared 5 bases from V and 8 bases from J, leaving 14 bases between. The CDR3 contains 13 residues. CDR3: CASRGVPSYEQFF. The CDR3 nucleotides read TGCGCCAGCAGAGGGGTACCAAGCTATGAGCAGTTCTTC.

Many counts were recorded for this clonotype. The chain is built from TRBV2 and TRBJ1-4, with D perhaps matching TRBD1 (5 bases). The CDR3 is 15 residues long. Trimming removed 11 bases from V and 2 bases from J, with 18 bases in between. Germline values: CDR1 SNHLY, CDR2 FYNNEI. CDR3 residues: CASGEFQGTNEKLFF. CDR3 DNA sequence: TGTGCCTCGGGCGAATTCCAGGGTACTAATGAAAAACTGTTTTTT. The variable domain in full, with the rest retrieved from reference TRBV2 and TRBJ1-4, is EPEVTQTPSHQVTQMGQEVILRCVPISNHLYFYWYRQILGQKVEFLVSFYNNEISEKSEIFDDQFSVERPDGSNFTLKIRSTKLEDSAMYFCASGEFQGTNEKLFFGSGTQLSVL.

This clonotype was picked up many times. This sequence joins TRBV9 and TRBJ1-3; 7 bases agree with TRBD1. Per germline, CDR1 SGDLS and CDR2 YYNGEE. This CDR3 has 16 amino acids. With 1 base clipped from V and 1 base from J, the junction kept 5 bases outside the gene matches. CDR3 DNA sequence: TGTGCCAGCAGCGTAAACACAGGGGAGTCTGGAAACACCATATATTTT. Translation: CASSVNTGESGNTIYF. The full variable domain, rest sourced from reference TRBV9 and TRBJ1-3, is DSGVTQTPKHLITATGQRVTLRCSPRSGDLSVYWYQQSLDQGLQFLIQYYNGEERAKGNILERFSAQQFPDLHSELNLSSLELGDSALYFCASSVNTGESGNTIYFGEGSWLTVV.

This clonotype was counted ten times or more. CDR3 DNA: TGTGCCACAAGGTGGGGGACGAACACCGGGGAGCTGTTTTTT. Protein product: CATRWGTNTGELFF. The genes are TRBV28 and TRBJ2-2; the D gene could be TRBD1 or TRBD2 (5 bases each). Trimming shortened V by 10 bases and J by 0 bases, and 12 bases separated the two germline ends. The CDR3 spans 14 residues. Germline assignment: CDR1 MDHEN and CDR2 SYDVKM.

The chain combines TRBV7-2 with TRBJ2-5, with 9 bases aligning to TRBD2. Germline V CDR1 and CDR2: SGHTA, FQGNSA. The CDR3 runs 14 residues. The V and J ends lost 3 bases and 5 bases, in that order; junction bases with no gene match: 4. The CDR3: CASSFNGLAETQYF. CDR3 nucleotides: TGTGCCAGCAGCTTTAACGGACTAGCGGAGACCCAGTACTTC.

This clonotype appeared a few times. V usage is TRBV12-3 or TRBV12-4 and J usage is TRBJ1-5, with D unclear. The CDR3 runs 11 residues. Trimming removed 7 bases from V and 11 bases from J, with 12 bases in between. The CDR3 coding sequence is TGTGCCAGCACACTCGGCTTGACCCAGCATTTT. Residues: CASTLGLTQHF.

This clonotype was found many times. The V and J genes are TRBV9 and TRBJ2-3; D is unresolved. Germline V gene sequence: CDR1 SGDLS, CDR2 YYNGEE. V lost 0 bases and J 2 bases, leaving 10 bases between the germline ends. The CDR3 covers 15 residues. The CDR3 spells CASSVALTATDTQYF. DNA for the CDR3: TGTGCCAGCAGCGTAGCTCTTACAGCCACAGATACGCAGTATTTT. Supplemented by reference TRBV9 and TRBJ2-3, the full variable domain reads DSGVTQTPKHLITATGQRVTLRCSPRSGDLSVYWYQQSLDQGLQFLIQYYNGEERAKGNILERFSAQQFPDLHSELNLSSLELGDSALYFCASSVALTATDTQYFGPGTRLTVL.

J is TRBJ2-5 and V is TRBV20-1; D might be TRBD1 (6 bases). V was trimmed by 6 bases and J by 7 bases, leaving 21 bases between them. CDR3 size: 14 residues. Germline-derived CDR1 and CDR2 are DFQATT and SNEGSKA (reference sequence). The CDR3 DNA sequence: TGCAGTGCCCCGGCAAGGGGGACGCTGGTGACCCAGTACTTC. Translation: CSAPARGTLVTQYF.

This clonotype has at least ten counts. This rearrangement joins TRBV28 to TRBJ2-1; D is unresolved. V was trimmed by 5 bases and J by 2 bases, leaving 1 base between them. CDR1 and CDR2 (germline): MDHEN, SYDVKM. The CDR3 totals 11 residues. The CDR3 DNA reads as TGTGCCAGCAGTCCCTACAATGAGCAGTTCTTC. This sequence encodes CASSPYNEQFF.

This clonotype appeared a few times. The V and J genes are TRBV24-1 and TRBJ1-1; 7 bases are shared with TRBD1. In germline, CDR1 is KGHDR, CDR2 SFDVKD. V trimming: 7 bases; J trimming: 5 bases; junction bases outside the gene matches: 6. The CDR3 runs to 13 residues. CDR3 nucleotides: TGTGCCACCAGAAACAGGGGAAGGACTGAAGCTTTCTTT. Protein sequence: CATRNRGRTEAFF.

This clonotype came up a few times. This sequence joins TRBV19 and TRBJ2-1; possibly TRBD2 for D (5 bases). The CDR3 length is 14 residues. Germline CDR1 reads LNHDA; CDR2 reads SQIVND (reference sequence). Between the trimmed V and J ends, which lost 7 bases and 2 bases, there was a span of 12 bases. The CDR3 region has the DNA TGTGCCAGTATGGGAGACGTGCCCTACAATGAGCAGTTCTTC. This encodes CASMGDVPYNEQFF. The full variable domain, completed using reference TRBV19 and TRBJ2-1, is DGGITQSPKYLFRKEGQNVTLSCEQNLNHDAMYWYRQDPGQGLRLIYYSQIVNDFQKGDIAEGYSVSREKKESFPLTVTSAQKNPTAFYLCASMGDVPYNEQFFGPGTRLTVL.

This clonotype was picked up a small number of times. The rearrangement uses TRBV28 and TRBJ2-7; 10 positions agree with TRBD2. The CDR3 spans 16 residues. Germline CDR1 and CDR2: MDHEN and SYDVKM. The V and J ends lost 4 bases and 4 bases, in that order; junction bases with no gene match: 10. CDR3 nucleotide sequence: TGTGCCAGCAGTTCCCCTGGACTAGCGGAAGGGTACGAGCAGTACTTC. It specifies CASSSPGLAEGYEQYF.

Only a few counts were recorded for this clonotype. The DNA of the CDR3 is TGTGCCAGCAGTCCGGTGGCCTCCGAGGGCCAAGAGACCCAGTACTTC. Translating it yields CASSPVASEGQETQYF. The genes are TRBV5-7 and TRBJ2-5; maybe TRBD2 (5 bases). TRBV5-7 is sorted into the ORF group, with uncertain function. This CDR3 has 16 amino acids. V dropped 5 bases and J dropped 1 base, with 18 bases sitting between them.

In its sample, this clonotype was seen a few times. The V and J genes are TRBV19 and TRBJ2-3; unclear D gene. The CDR3 loop spans 14 amino acids. Germline V gives CDR1 LNHDA, CDR2 SQIVND (reference sequence). Trimming took 1 base from V and 4 from J, leaving 9 bases between them. Here the CDR3 DNA reads TGTGCCAGTAGTATAGGCAGCCAGGCAGATACGCAGTATTTT. Its protein is CASSIGSQADTQYF.

This clonotype has a handful of counts. The chain recombines TRBV13 with TRBJ1-1; possible D gene TRBD1, 5 bases. Trimming removed 1 base from V and 0 bases from J, with 15 bases in between. The CDR3 totals 17 residues. In germline, CDR1 is PRHDT, CDR2 FYEKMQ (reference sequence). Here the CDR3 reads CASSLAENLQVNTEAFF. The CDR3 region has the DNA TGTGCCAGCAGCTTAGCCGAAAATTTACAGGTGAACACTGAAGCTTTCTTT.

This clonotype was recorded many times. The chain joins TRBV7-2 to TRBJ1-5; TRBD1 is a possible D gene (6 bases). Trimming removed 5 bases at V and 7 bases at J, with 12 bases between. Looked up from germline, CDR1 is SGHTA and CDR2 is FQGNSA. The CDR3 runs to 13 residues. This CDR3 is CASSANRDQPQHF. CDR3 DNA: TGTGCCAGCAGCGCCAACAGGGACCAGCCCCAGCATTTT.

The chain joins TRBV28 to TRBJ2-3; 8 nucleotides line up with TRBD1. CDR3 length: 14 residues. The V segment lost 6 bases and the J segment 6 bases; nucleotides outside the gene matches: 8. Per germline, CDR1 MDHEN and CDR2 SYDVKM. This CDR3 is CASSGQGHLDTQYF. The CDR3 DNA is TGTGCCAGCAGCGGACAGGGCCACCTGGATACGCAGTATTTT.